The rows below give T cell receptor beta chains drawn from one sample of a study of blood T cell dynamics during melanoma immunotherapy. TCRdb's table, derived via immunoSEQ multiplex PCR, lists solely in-frame clones and lacks some. The sample holds about 3,600 clones; about 96% are singletons and the top ten take 1.5% to 2%. The specimen was effector memory CD8+ T cells from blood, collected from a patient treated with checkpoint blockade. Receptors originate from a human donor with melanoma. CDR3s include the opening cysteine and the closing phenylalanine or tryptophan. Fields, in order: J gene, clone size, V gene, D gene, CDR3 DNA, CDR3 protein. A D gene is named only where the DNA matches it firmly. Size is stated for part of the rows, as once, few or many counts, or as a class when the clone is expanded.

J gene: TRBJ2-7; clone size: -; V gene: TRBV7-2; D gene: -; CDR3 DNA: TGTGCCAGCAGCTTAGTTTTACTAGGCGCTCATGGAGAGCAGTACTTC; CDR3 protein: CASSLVLLGAHGEQYF
J gene: TRBJ2-3; clone size: once; V gene: TRBV7-9; D gene: -; CDR3 DNA: TGTGCCAGCAGCTTAGGCACAGATACGCAGTATTTT; CDR3 protein: CASSLGTDTQYF
J gene: TRBJ2-7; clone size: -; V gene: TRBV2; D gene: TRBD1; CDR3 DNA: TGTGCCAGCAGTGAACAGGGGGCTTCCTACGAGCAGTACTTC; CDR3 protein: CASSEQGASYEQYF
J gene: TRBJ2-7; clone size: -; V gene: TRBV15; D gene: TRBD2; CDR3 DNA: TGTGCCATATCCGATTCGGGACTACTCTACGAGCAGTACTTC; CDR3 protein: CAISDSGLLYEQYF
J gene: TRBJ2-7; clone size: -; V gene: TRBV6-4; D gene: -; CDR3 DNA: TGTGCCAGCAGTGCGGAGGGGTCAAGCTCCTACGAGCAGTACTTC; CDR3 protein: CASSAEGSSSYEQYF
J gene: TRBJ2-7; clone size: -; V gene: TRBV5-1; D gene: -; CDR3 DNA: TGCGCCAGCAGCGGAACGACAGGCTACGAGCAGTACTTC; CDR3 protein: CASSGTTGYEQYF
J gene: TRBJ2-1; clone size: once; V gene: TRBV15; D gene: -; CDR3 DNA: TGTGCCACCAGCAGAGCGGATGGCCACGGGGATGAGCAGTTCTTC; CDR3 protein: CATSRADGHGDEQFF
J gene: TRBJ2-7; clone size: -; V gene: TRBV4-1; D gene: -; CDR3 DNA: TGCGCCAGCAGCCAAGATCGCTCTTACGAGCAGTACTTC; CDR3 protein: CASSQDRSYEQYF
J gene: TRBJ2-5; clone size: -; V gene: TRBV11-2; D gene: -; CDR3 DNA: TGTGCCAGCAGCTTAGAGGGCCACCGGGAGACCCAGTACTTC; CDR3 protein: CASSLEGHRETQYF
J gene: TRBJ1-3; clone size: -; V gene: TRBV2; D gene: TRBD1; CDR3 DNA: TGTGCCAGCAGTGAGGGACAGGGAGGCGGAAACACCATATATTTT; CDR3 protein: CASSEGQGGGNTIYF
J gene: TRBJ2-3; clone size: -; V gene: TRBV7-9; D gene: -; CDR3 DNA: TGTGCCAGCATCATACCGGGGGATACGCAGTATTTT; CDR3 protein: CASIIPGDTQYF
J gene: TRBJ2-3; clone size: -; V gene: TRBV27; D gene: -; CDR3 DNA: TGTGCCAGCAGCCACAGGGGGGGGACAGATACGCAGTATTTT; CDR3 protein: CASSHRGGTDTQYF
J gene: TRBJ2-7; clone size: -; V gene: TRBV29-1; D gene: -; CDR3 DNA: TGCAGCGTTGAGAGGGCCTACGAGCAGTACTTC; CDR3 protein: CSVERAYEQYF
J gene: TRBJ2-2; clone size: once; V gene: TRBV7-8; D gene: TRBD1; CDR3 DNA: TGTGCCAGCAGCGCTACCGGACAGGGGGCAGCCGGGGAGCTGTTTTTT; CDR3 protein: CASSATGQGAAGELFF
J gene: TRBJ2-1; clone size: -; V gene: TRBV5-1; D gene: TRBD2; CDR3 DNA: TGCGCCAGCAGCTTTGGGCTAGCGGAGTACAATGAGCAGTTCTTC; CDR3 protein: CASSFGLAEYNEQFF
J gene: TRBJ1-1; clone size: -; V gene: TRBV11-2; D gene: -; CDR3 DNA: TGTGCCAGCAGCTTAGCCCAGAGCTTGGCTTTCTTT; CDR3 protein: CASSLAQSLAFF
J gene: TRBJ2-5; clone size: -; V gene: TRBV5-4; D gene: -; CDR3 DNA: TGTGCCAGCAGCTTAATCGGGCGCCAAGAGACCCAGTACTTC; CDR3 protein: CASSLIGRQETQYF
J gene: TRBJ2-3; clone size: -; V gene: TRBV28; D gene: TRBD1; CDR3 DNA: TGTGCCAGCGCCACCGACCGAGACAGGGCTAGTACAGATACGCAGTATTTT; CDR3 protein: CASATDRDRASTDTQYF
J gene: TRBJ2-1; clone size: -; V gene: TRBV2; D gene: TRBD2; CDR3 DNA: TGTGCCAGCAGTGAATGGACTAGCGGGAGGGCCGGGGAGCAGTTCTTC; CDR3 protein: CASSEWTSGRAGEQFF
J gene: TRBJ1-4; clone size: -; V gene: TRBV19; D gene: -; CDR3 DNA: TGTGCCAGTAGTATGGGAGGGGCTCGAGAAAAACTGTTTTTT; CDR3 protein: CASSMGGAREKLFF
J gene: TRBJ2-7; clone size: once; V gene: TRBV9; D gene: -; CDR3 DNA: TGTGCCAGCAGCGGGAGCGAGGTTTCCTACGAGCAGTACTTC; CDR3 protein: CASSGSEVSYEQYF
J gene: TRBJ2-7; clone size: -; V gene: TRBV28; D gene: -; CDR3 DNA: TGTGCCAGCACGGGGACCTCCTACGAGCAGTACTTC; CDR3 protein: CASTGTSYEQYF
J gene: TRBJ1-1; clone size: -; V gene: TRBV19; D gene: -; CDR3 DNA: TGTGCCAGTAGTATAGTGTCCAGGAACACTGAAGCTTTCTTT; CDR3 protein: CASSIVSRNTEAFF
J gene: TRBJ2-1; clone size: -; V gene: TRBV12-5; D gene: -; CDR3 DNA: TGTGCTAGTGGTTTGCCTCTTGGAGGAACCTATTCCTACAATGAGCAGTTCTTC; CDR3 protein: CASGLPLGGTYSYNEQFF
J gene: TRBJ2-1; clone size: -; V gene: TRBV9; D gene: TRBD2; CDR3 DNA: TGTGCCAGCAGCCCAGTCACTAGCGGGTACAATGAGCAGTTCTTC; CDR3 protein: CASSPVTSGYNEQFF
J gene: TRBJ2-7; clone size: few; V gene: TRBV7-9; D gene: -; CDR3 DNA: TGTGCCAGCACCGGCAGGGGTGGCTACGAGCAGTACTTC; CDR3 protein: CASTGRGGYEQYF
J gene: TRBJ1-1; clone size: -; V gene: TRBV20-1; D gene: -; CDR3 DNA: TGCAGTGCTCCTCGGGCCACTGAAGCTTTCTTT; CDR3 protein: CSAPRATEAFF
J gene: TRBJ2-5; clone size: -; V gene: TRBV28; D gene: TRBD1; CDR3 DNA: TGTGCCAGCAGTACCGGGACAGGGGTCCAAGAGACCCAGTACTTC; CDR3 protein: CASSTGTGVQETQYF
J gene: TRBJ2-5; clone size: -; V gene: TRBV4-3; D gene: -; CDR3 DNA: TGCGCCAGCAGCCAAGACTACTACTCTCGGGACGGGGAGACCCAGTACTTC; CDR3 protein: CASSQDYYSRDGETQYF
J gene: TRBJ2-3; clone size: once; V gene: TRBV13; D gene: TRBD2; CDR3 DNA: TGTGCCAGCAGCTTAGATAGCGGGACTAGCACAGATACGCAGTATTTT; CDR3 protein: CASSLDSGTSTDTQYF
J gene: TRBJ2-2; clone size: -; V gene: TRBV19; D gene: TRBD2; CDR3 DNA: TGTGCCAGTAGTACGAGTGACGATTCGGGACTAGCGGGACTAGCCGGGGAGCTGTTTTTT; CDR3 protein: CASSTSDDSGLAGLAGELFF
J gene: TRBJ2-1; clone size: -; V gene: TRBV27; D gene: -; CDR3 DNA: TGTGCCAGCAGTTTCGGGAAGGCTACCTACAATGAGCAGTTCTTC; CDR3 protein: CASSFGKATYNEQFF
J gene: TRBJ2-1; clone size: -; V gene: TRBV6-5; D gene: -; CDR3 DNA: TGTGCCAGCAGTTACGGATCAGACAGGTACAATGAGCAGTTCTTC; CDR3 protein: CASSYGSDRYNEQFF
J gene: TRBJ2-7; clone size: -; V gene: TRBV28; D gene: TRBD2; CDR3 DNA: TGTGCCAGCAGTTTAATTCTAGCGGGAGGAATGTACGAGCAGTACTTC; CDR3 protein: CASSLILAGGMYEQYF
J gene: TRBJ2-7; clone size: -; V gene: TRBV27; D gene: -; CDR3 DNA: TGTGCCAGCAGTCCTAACCGGGAGAGCAACGAGCAGTACTTC; CDR3 protein: CASSPNRESNEQYF
J gene: TRBJ2-7; clone size: -; V gene: TRBV4-3; D gene: TRBD2; CDR3 DNA: TGCGCCAGCAGCCAAGATGGGCTAGCGGCCGACGAGCAGTACTTC; CDR3 protein: CASSQDGLAADEQYF
J gene: TRBJ1-5; clone size: -; V gene: TRBV28; D gene: -; CDR3 DNA: TGTGCCAGCAGTTTTGGGACTGGACAACCCCAGCATTTT; CDR3 protein: CASSFGTGQPQHF
J gene: TRBJ1-1; clone size: -; V gene: TRBV9; D gene: -; CDR3 DNA: TGTGCCAGCAGCGTAGTTCGTCAGATGAACACTGAAGCTTTCTTT; CDR3 protein: CASSVVRQMNTEAFF
J gene: TRBJ2-3; clone size: -; V gene: TRBV30; D gene: -; CDR3 DNA: TGTGCCTGGAGCTCCGGACAGTCAGATACGCAGTATTTT; CDR3 protein: CAWSSGQSDTQYF
J gene: TRBJ1-2; clone size: -; V gene: TRBV28; D gene: TRBD1; CDR3 DNA: TGTGCCATCCGGGACAGGGGGCGCCTCGGGGGCTACACCTTC; CDR3 protein: CAIRDRGRLGGYTF
J gene: TRBJ1-2; clone size: -; V gene: TRBV19; D gene: -; CDR3 DNA: TGTGCCAGTAGTACCGTACCGGTGTCCGGCGGCTATGGCTACACCTTC; CDR3 protein: CASSTVPVSGGYGYTF
J gene: TRBJ2-1; clone size: -; V gene: TRBV6-5; D gene: -; CDR3 DNA: TGTGCCAGCAGTTCCCCCAGCGTTGAGCAGTTCTTC; CDR3 protein: CASSSPSVEQFF
J gene: TRBJ1-2; clone size: -; V gene: TRBV7-8; D gene: TRBD1; CDR3 DNA: TGTGCCAGCAGCCCAGGACAGGCCTATGGCTACACCTTC; CDR3 protein: CASSPGQAYGYTF
J gene: TRBJ1-5; clone size: -; V gene: TRBV28; D gene: -; CDR3 DNA: TGTGCCAGCAGTTTATTTGGCGATCAGCCCCAGCATTTT; CDR3 protein: CASSLFGDQPQHF
J gene: TRBJ2-3; clone size: -; V gene: TRBV11-3; D gene: -; CDR3 DNA: TGTGCCAGCAGCCTAGAACCTGGACTACGCACAGATACGCAGTATTTT; CDR3 protein: CASSLEPGLRTDTQYF
J gene: TRBJ2-7; clone size: once; V gene: TRBV19; D gene: TRBD2; CDR3 DNA: TGTGCCAGTAAGCCCAAGGGAGGGGTCTCCTACGAGCAGTACTTC; CDR3 protein: CASKPKGGVSYEQYF
J gene: TRBJ2-5; clone size: -; V gene: TRBV11-2; D gene: TRBD1; CDR3 DNA: TGTGCCAGCAGCAACCCCGGGACAGAGCAAGAGACCCAGTACTTC; CDR3 protein: CASSNPGTEQETQYF
J gene: TRBJ2-3; clone size: -; V gene: TRBV5-1; D gene: -; CDR3 DNA: TGCGCCAGCCGCCTTGAGGCATTGGATACGCAGTATTTT; CDR3 protein: CASRLEALDTQYF
J gene: TRBJ1-1; clone size: -; V gene: TRBV7-2; D gene: -; CDR3 DNA: TGTGCCAGCAGCCCGGGACCTAGCCCAGTTGAGAACACTGAAGCTTTCTTT; CDR3 protein: CASSPGPSPVENTEAFF
J gene: TRBJ2-2; clone size: -; V gene: TRBV14; D gene: -; CDR3 DNA: TGTGCCAGCAGCCCGGGGATCCGGGACACCGGGGAGCTGTTTTTT; CDR3 protein: CASSPGIRDTGELFF
J gene: TRBJ2-5; clone size: -; V gene: TRBV7-9; D gene: TRBD1; CDR3 DNA: TGTGCCAGCAGCTTTACCGGGACAGGGGAGACCCAGTACTTC; CDR3 protein: CASSFTGTGETQYF
J gene: TRBJ2-1; clone size: -; V gene: TRBV7-9; D gene: -; CDR3 DNA: TGTGCCAGCAGCCCATTGACAGGACCCCACAATGAGCAGTTCTTC; CDR3 protein: CASSPLTGPHNEQFF
J gene: TRBJ1-1; clone size: once; V gene: TRBV28; D gene: -; CDR3 DNA: TGTGCCAGCAGTTTAATCTACGGCACTGAAGCTTTCTTT; CDR3 protein: CASSLIYGTEAFF
J gene: TRBJ1-1; clone size: -; V gene: TRBV27; D gene: TRBD1; CDR3 DNA: TGTGCCAGCTGTCACAGGGGGTACACTGAAGCTTTCTTT; CDR3 protein: CASCHRGYTEAFF
J gene: TRBJ2-7; clone size: -; V gene: TRBV28; D gene: TRBD2; CDR3 DNA: TGTGCCAGCAGATCGGGACTAACGCTGGTCGAGCAGTACTTC; CDR3 protein: CASRSGLTLVEQYF
J gene: TRBJ2-1; clone size: -; V gene: TRBV9; D gene: -; CDR3 DNA: TGTGCCAGCAGGGATTCCTACAATGAGCAGTTCTTC; CDR3 protein: CASRDSYNEQFF
J gene: TRBJ2-7; clone size: -; V gene: TRBV7-7; D gene: TRBD2; CDR3 DNA: TGTGCTAGCAGCTTAAGGACTAGCGGGACACACAACCTCTCCTACGAGCAGTACTTC; CDR3 protein: CASSLRTSGTHNLSYEQYF